This TCR beta chain was recovered during a study of immune cell composition in non-small cell lung cancer. A note on this clone: Its antigen remains unknown.

CDR1 SGHDN and CDR2 FVKESK come from the germline V gene. This CDR3 contains 18 residues. Unmatched junction bases numbered 14, after V lost 2 bases and J lost 6 bases. Here immunoSEQ multiplex PCR was the method, and the copy in TCRdb shows in-frame clones only, minus some. Of 4,000 to 5,000 clones listed, 70% to 90% were seen once; the top ten hold approximately 10%. Notes on the study in general: It was not proven that tumour-reactive clones equal dominant tumour-associated clones.

Material: lung tumor tissue. This sequence joins TRBV14 and TRBJ2-1; 9 nucleotides line up with TRBD2. This TCR came from a human donor with non-small cell lung cancer. CDR3 in DNA: TGTGCCAGCAGCCAATCGAGGGCTAGCGGGGCATTAGGCAATGAGCAGTTCTTC. It codes for CASSQSRASGALGNEQFF.